This TCR beta chain was sequenced during a study of beta chain features in type 1 diabetes. General study findings and limits: PCR might preferentially amplify shorter templates, equally in patients and controls. Patients with Type 1 diabetes showed moderately but significantly shorter TCRB CDR3s in all four CD4+ subsets.

Investigators reverse transcribed all isolated RNA, so they sequenced expressed TCRB transcripts. Data came from immunoSEQ multiplex PCR; TCRdb stores just in-frame clones and leaves some out. Of 680,000 or so clones listed, roughly an eighth were seen once; the top ten hold less than 0.025%. The germline V gene encodes CDR1 SGHRS and CDR2 YFSETQ. The ends were cut back, 0 bases at V and 0 bases at J, with 10 bases in the middle. The CDR3 runs to 15 residues. In its sample, this clone was seen a few times. Its antigen is as yet unknown. The TCR sequence derives from a man aged 18 to 30 with type 1 diabetes. What was sequenced was naive CD4+ T cells from blood. The chain carries TRBV5-1 and TRBJ2-7; TRBD2 might be the D (5 bases). The CDR3, as DNA: TGCGCCAGCAGCTTGGAACCCGGGATCTCCTACGAGCAGTACTTC. It translates to CASSLEPGISYEQYF.